The entry below gives a single TCR beta chain sequence along with its context. Its target antigen remains unknown. No base quality information exists; no much larger clone differs at one position. These data are taken from a study of shared clonotypes between healthy human individuals (dated by TCRdb to 2018 to 2021). With regard to the full study: The cohort included three men and a couple of women between 18 and 49 years of age. For each donor, three plates each were used for CD4 naive and CD4 memory, two plates were used for CD8 naive, and one plate was used for CD8 memory. Between about 0.9 and 8.9 billion PBMCs per donor were obtained by leukapheresis. Different laboratories and diverse techniques were used to prepare libraries and sequence TCR repertoires, to increase sequencing depth and limit assay-specific biases. To estimate repertoire size and how much clonotype sharing occurs between individuals, the study deeply sequenced the blood TCR repertoires of 4 to 6 healthy adults. Points the paper makes about the study in general: Naive subsets generally had larger estimated clonotype richness than memory subsets. Compared with non-shared clonotypes, clonotypes shared by all four sorted-subset donors had higher generation probabilities. When several donors were compared, the shared fraction of clonotypes was 5% to 6.5% for naive CD4, around 3.6% for naive CD8, roughly 2.3% for memory CD4, and about 0.36% for memory CD8. Rarefaction of sorted-subset datasets indicated incomplete sequencing despite the large sequencing depth. Pairwise subsampling indicated that sequencing depth was expected to affect the degree of clonotype sharing among donors. Sampling was limited to blood, and TCR repertoires in tissue likely differ from TCR repertoires in blood. Because the study included only a small number of donors, the genetic and exposure-history diversity represented was limited.

TCR CDR3 regions were amplified from genomic DNA by multiplex PCR using the deep immunoSEQ assay. Extracted genomic DNA from each cell subset was spread evenly across all wells of several immunoSEQ 96-well plates, with each plate serving as a replicate. Each replicate PCR for sorted subsets received about 180 ng genomic DNA, equal to about 30,000 T cell genomes. Purified libraries were measured with a Qubit 3.0 fluorometer, size-checked on a Bioanalyzer 2100, and measured again with the KAPA Library Quantification kit. A separate single-read 150-cycle Illumina NextSeq 550 flow cell was used to sequence each immunoSEQ 96-well plate. The authors processed their data as follows. Because only junctional sequences without quality scores were contained in the immunoSEQ output, filtering matching that applied to full-length reads could not be performed. Sequences were annotated with PyIR, a Python wrapper for IgBLAST v1.9, and V/J genes and CDR3 were assigned using IMGT germline references. Reads were removed for weak V/J assignments (E-value above 1e-6), missing CDR3, stop codons, out-of-frame junctions, or ambiguous translated residues. V3J clonotypes were defined as sequences sharing the same inferred V gene, J gene, and CDR3 amino acid sequence. To compute the percentage overlap between repertoires, the number of shared unique clonotypes was divided by the size of the smaller repertoire. Repertoire richness was assessed with RTK rarefaction, the Chao1 estimator, and Recon v2.1 estimates of unobserved clonotypes. OLGA was used to compute generation probabilities for all TCRbeta clonotypes that the gDNA method yielded from four donors. As stored in TCRdb, this immuneACCESS dataset retains in-frame rearrangements with V and J assigned. A fraction of the clones does not appear; measured against another copy, unresolved V genes explain less than half of the discrepancy, and the remainder lacks a known reason. V, J and clone size are taken as reported in that table, and D and trimming were inferred from the DNA itself. This sample is represented by some 2.3 million clones; approximately 95% of them were singletons. The ten largest clones add up to 0.35% to 0.5% of the sample.

Its CDR3 holds 17 amino acids, cysteine through phenylalanine. Solely the CDR3 DNA is kept, with 51 bases framed from the first base. The germline V gene yields SGHRS for CDR1 and YFSETQ for CDR2. V is shortened by 1 base, J by 0 bases, and the region joining them spans 17 bases. Healthy HIV-negative adults with no recently reported acute infections or vaccinations were included as donors. Every donor was a Caucasian adult residing in Nashville, Tennessee, USA. CD4+ T cells were enriched through magnetic negative selection, after which naive cells were positively selected on CD45RA and the remaining negative fraction served as the memory subset. Blood was obtained by leukapheresis, after which PBMCs were separated by Ficoll-Histopaque density gradient centrifugation and cryopreserved in liquid nitrogen vapor phase. Analytical flow cytometry was used to check the purity and quantity of each magnetically sorted T cell population. From each sorted fraction, genomic DNA was isolated and quantified by UV absorbance on a Nanodrop 2000c.

The rearranged segments are TRBV5-1 and TRBJ2-7; perhaps TRBD2 is the D gene, with 5 bases matching. Sequencing was done on a sample of naive CD4+ T cells from PBMCs. What the cell subset or site label conveys for this sample: CD45RA+ positively selected. The receptor was derived from a man younger than 35 in good health. Some clones in this sample may be carry-over from other donors' samples. The sequence in DNA is TGCGCCAGCAGCTTGCGCCCCGACGGACTTAGCTCCTACGAGCAGTACTTC. The encoded protein is CASSLRPDGLSSYEQYF.